The source of this T cell receptor (beta chain) is a study of T cells in Graves' hyperthyroidism and ophthalmopathy. Findings of the study overall: Most expanded thyroid clonotypes above 0.001 also appeared in blood.

This clonotype was detected ten times or more. Its antigen is currently unknown. This CDR3 has 14 residues. Germline V CDR1 and CDR2: SGHAT, FQNNGV. Trimming removed 3 bases from V and 2 bases from J, with 9 bases in between. The study defined stable Graves' hyperthyroidism as no ophthalmopathy progression within 18 months. PBMCs were collected from an approximately 9.3 ml volume of fresh peripheral blood. RNA transcripts yielded amplified TCR beta CDR3 regions. First-round RT-PCR with HTBI primers amplified the TCR CDR3 region. MiXCR, run by TCRdb on the multiplex PCR reads, gives a single entry per CDR3 protein. Among about 700,000 distinct CDR3 sequences listed, around 15% were seen once.

Material: blood. The source of this sequence is a woman aged 18 to 35 with Graves' hyperthyroidism. The V gene is TRBV11-2, the J gene TRBJ2-3, with a possible D match to TRBD2 (6 bases). The CDR3 is CASSFGTSTDTQYF. The CDR3 DNA reads as TGTGCCAGCAGCTTTGGGACTTCCACAGATACGCAGTATTTT.